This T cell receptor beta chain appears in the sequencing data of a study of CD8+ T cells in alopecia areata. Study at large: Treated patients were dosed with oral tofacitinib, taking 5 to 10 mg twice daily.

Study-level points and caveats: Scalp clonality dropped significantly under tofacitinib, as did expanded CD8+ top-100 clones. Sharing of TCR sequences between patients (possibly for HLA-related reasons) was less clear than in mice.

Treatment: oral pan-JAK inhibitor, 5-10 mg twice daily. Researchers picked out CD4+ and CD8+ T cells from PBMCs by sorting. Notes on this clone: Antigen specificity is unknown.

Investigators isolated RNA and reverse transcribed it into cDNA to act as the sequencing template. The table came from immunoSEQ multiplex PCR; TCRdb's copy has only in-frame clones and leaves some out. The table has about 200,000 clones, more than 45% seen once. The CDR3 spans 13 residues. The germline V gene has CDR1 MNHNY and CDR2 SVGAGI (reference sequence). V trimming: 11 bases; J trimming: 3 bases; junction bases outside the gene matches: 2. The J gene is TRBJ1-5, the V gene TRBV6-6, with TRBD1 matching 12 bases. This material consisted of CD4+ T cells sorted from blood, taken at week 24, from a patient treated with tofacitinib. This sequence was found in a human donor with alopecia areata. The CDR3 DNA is TGTGCCGGGGGACAGGGGGCCAATCAGCCCCAGCATTTT. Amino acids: CAGGQGANQPQHF.